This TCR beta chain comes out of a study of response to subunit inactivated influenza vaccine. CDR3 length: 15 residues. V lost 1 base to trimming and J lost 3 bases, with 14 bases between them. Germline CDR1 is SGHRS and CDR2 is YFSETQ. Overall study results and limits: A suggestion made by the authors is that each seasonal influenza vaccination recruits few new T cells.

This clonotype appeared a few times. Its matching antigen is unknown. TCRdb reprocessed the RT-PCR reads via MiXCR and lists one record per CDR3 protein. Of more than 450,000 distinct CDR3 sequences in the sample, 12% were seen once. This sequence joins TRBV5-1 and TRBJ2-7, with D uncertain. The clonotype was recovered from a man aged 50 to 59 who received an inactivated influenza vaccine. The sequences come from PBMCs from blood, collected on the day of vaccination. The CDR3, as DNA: TGCGCCAGCAGCTTGCGAGGTGGTCTTGACTACGAGCAGTACTTC. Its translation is CASSLRGGLDYEQYF.